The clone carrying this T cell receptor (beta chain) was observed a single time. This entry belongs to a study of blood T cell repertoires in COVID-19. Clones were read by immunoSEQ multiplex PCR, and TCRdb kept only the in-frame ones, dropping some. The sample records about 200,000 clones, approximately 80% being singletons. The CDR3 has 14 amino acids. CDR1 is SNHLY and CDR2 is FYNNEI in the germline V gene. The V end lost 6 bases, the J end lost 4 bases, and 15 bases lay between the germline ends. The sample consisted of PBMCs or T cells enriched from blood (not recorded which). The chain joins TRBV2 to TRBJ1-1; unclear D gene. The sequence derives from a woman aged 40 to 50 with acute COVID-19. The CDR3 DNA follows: TGTGCCAGCAGAGCGGGGTGGCAGAGCACTGAAGCTTTCTTT. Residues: CASRAGWQSTEAFF.